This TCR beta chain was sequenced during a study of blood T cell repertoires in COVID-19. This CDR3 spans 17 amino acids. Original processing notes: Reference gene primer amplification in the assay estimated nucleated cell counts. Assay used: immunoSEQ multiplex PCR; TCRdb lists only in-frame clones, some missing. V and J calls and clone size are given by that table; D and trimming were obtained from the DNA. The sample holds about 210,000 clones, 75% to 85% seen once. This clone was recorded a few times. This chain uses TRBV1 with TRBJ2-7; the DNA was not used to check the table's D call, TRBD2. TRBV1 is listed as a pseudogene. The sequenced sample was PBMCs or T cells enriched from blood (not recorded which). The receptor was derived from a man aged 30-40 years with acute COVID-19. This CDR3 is CTSSPLLPTSSSYEQYF. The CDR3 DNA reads TGCACCAGCAGCCCTCTATTACCGACTAGCAGCTCCTACGAGCAGTACTTC.